Below, one T cell receptor beta chain is given with its context. The sample comes from a study of PD-1 blockade in classical Hodgkin lymphoma. TCRdb's table, derived via immunoSEQ multiplex PCR, lists solely in-frame clones and lacks some. Of roughly 70,000 clones in the sample, roughly 93% are singletons; the top ten hold about 2.8%. CDR1 and CDR2 (germline): SGHTA, FQGNSA. The CDR3 consists of 14 residues. V lost 5 bases, J lost 3 bases, and 4 bases stayed unmatched. Time point noted: newly diagnosed, previously untreated cHL patient sample. PBMCs representing newly diagnosed, untreated classical Hodgkin lymphoma functioned as the comparison.

The V gene is TRBV7-2, the J gene TRBJ1-5, with TRBD1 matching over 7 bases. The TCR originated in a human donor with classical Hodgkin lymphoma. The sample was peripheral blood mononuclear cells (PBMCs). Written as DNA, the CDR3 is TGTGCCAGCAGCCCCGACAGGGCCAATCAGCCCCAGCATTTT. Protein sequence: CASSPDRANQPQHF.